This TCR beta chain was identified in a study of T cell responses to AZD1222 COVID-19 vaccine. About this clone: The antigen remains unidentified.

General study points: Increases in Spike-specific TCR breadth and depth were seen after two AZD1222 doses. Repertoire samples came only from after the peak T cell response.

Per germline, CDR1 MDHEN and CDR2 SYDVKM. Trimming at V came to 5 bases and at J to 5 bases, leaving 12 bases not matched to a gene. The CDR3 has 17 residues. The table came from immunoSEQ multiplex PCR; TCRdb's copy has only in-frame clones and leaves some out. The sample lists 110,000 to 150,000 clones; about 92% were seen once. This TCR was sampled from an adult who had recovered from COVID-19. The chain carries TRBV28 and TRBJ2-2; 9 nucleotides align to TRBD1. The sequencing here drew on peripheral blood, taken after recovery from COVID-19. For the CDR3, the DNA is TGTGCCAGCAGTCCTTTTCCCGACAGGGGGGTGACCGGGGAGCTGTTTTTT. Translating it yields CASSPFPDRGVTGELFF.